Listed here are 26 T cell receptor beta chains from one sample, sequenced in a study of cytomegalovirus exposure and HLA in healthy donors. The PCR used 60 Vbeta and 13 Jbeta primers. Libraries were prepared by immunoSEQ multiplex PCR; TCRdb keeps only in-frame clonotypes and omits some of them. The sample holds 90,000 to 120,000 clones, 79% seen once. Sequencing used PBMCs. These receptors were obtained from a female donor in good health and CMV-seropositive.

The chain combines TRBV6-1 with TRBJ2-7; 12 bases match TRBD1. The CDR3 extends over 15 amino acids. Germline CDR1 reads MNHNS; CDR2 reads SASEGT. The V and J ends lost 2 bases and 6 bases, in that order; junction bases with no gene match: 5. The CDR3 sequence is CASSETGTGGGEQYF. The CDR3 region has the DNA TGTGCCAGCAGTGAAACCGGGACAGGGGGCGGCGAGCAGTACTTC.

V and J are TRBV11-3 and TRBJ1-1, with D possibly being TRBD1 (6 bases). Germline-derived CDR1 and CDR2 are SGHNT and YENEEA. The CDR3 loop spans 13 amino acids. Deletions cut 2 bases from V and 5 bases from J, with 9 bases between. CDR3 protein: CASSLSTGTEAFF. The CDR3 region has the DNA TGTGCCAGCAGCTTATCCACAGGGACTGAAGCTTTCTTT.

This clone is labeled medium-sized. The rearrangement uses TRBV4-2 and TRBJ1-3, with D hard to call. This CDR3 comprises 21 residues. Trimming left V 0 bases short and J 0 bases short, with 24 bases between. Germline loops: CDR1 LGHNA, CDR2 YNFKEQ. The CDR3 here is CASSQEAHARGRLNSGNTIYF. CDR3 nucleotide sequence: TGTGCCAGCAGCCAAGAGGCCCATGCTCGTGGCAGGCTCAACTCTGGAAACACCATATATTTT.

This rearrangement joins TRBV7-2 to TRBJ2-7; possible D gene TRBD1, 6 bases. The V gene's germline CDR1 is SGHTA and CDR2 FQGNSA. The CDR3 runs to 11 residues. Between the trimmed V and J ends, which lost 6 bases and 7 bases, there was a span of 10 bases. The CDR3 region is CASSSGVEQYF. CDR3 DNA sequence: TGTGCCAGCAGTTCAGGGGTGGAGCAGTACTTC.

The CDR3: CASSLGDRTSGNTIYF. CDR3 DNA sequence: TGTGCCAGCAGCTTAGGTGACAGGACCTCTGGAAACACCATATATTTT. The V and J genes are TRBV13 and TRBJ1-3; D is possibly TRBD1 (6 bases). The CDR3 covers 16 residues. V was trimmed by 0 bases and J by 0 bases, leaving 9 bases between them. CDR1 PRHDT and CDR2 FYEKMQ come from the germline V gene (reference sequence).

This rearrangement joins TRBV19 to TRBJ2-1, with D possibly TRBD2 on 5 matching bases. The length of the CDR3 is 13 residues. In germline, CDR1 is LNHDA, CDR2 SQIVND (reference sequence). The V end lost 5 bases, the J end lost 7 bases, and 12 bases lay between the germline ends. The CDR3 nucleotides are TGTGCCAGTAGTCCGAGGGCCTTGAATGAGCAGTTCTTC. Translated, it gives CASSPRALNEQFF.

This clone was seen once. The chain is built from TRBV6-1 and TRBJ1-6; D unresolved. The CDR3 extends over 16 amino acids. V was trimmed by 2 bases and J by 2 bases, leaving 10 bases between them. The germline V gene encodes CDR1 MNHNS and CDR2 SASEGT. This CDR3 reads CASSEIRVTYNSPLHF. The CDR3 DNA sequence: TGTGCCAGCAGTGAAATTCGGGTCACCTATAATTCACCCCTCCACTTT.

The chain couples TRBV30 to TRBJ2-1, with a possible D match to TRBD2 (5 bases). V was shortened by 2 bases and J by 6 bases, with 14 bases between the two germline ends. The CDR3 is 14 residues long. Germline V gene lookup returns CDR1 GTSNPN and CDR2 SVGIG (reference sequence). The CDR3 nucleotides are TGTGCCTGGAGTTACAAGAGGGCTGCCAATGAGCAGTTCTTC. Its translation: CAWSYKRAANEQFF. The variable domain in full, completed from reference TRBV30 and TRBJ2-1, reads SQTIHQWPATLVQPVGSPLSLECTVEGTSNPNLYWYRQAAGRGLQLLFYSVGIGQISSEVPQNLSASRPQDRQFILSSKKLLLSDSGFYLCAWSYKRAANEQFFGPGTRLTVL.

This rearrangement joins TRBV27 to TRBJ2-1; D is perhaps TRBD1 (6 bases). Between the trimmed V and J ends, which lost 2 bases and 6 bases, there was a span of 11 bases. CDR1 and CDR2 (germline): MNHEY, SMNVEV (reference sequence). The CDR3 sequence is 14 residues long. CDR3 DNA sequence: TGTGCCAGCAGTTTAGGTCAGGGGATCAATGAGCAGTTCTTC. This translates into CASSLGQGINEQFF.

The chain uses TRBV4-1 and TRBJ2-2; 7 nucleotides match TRBD1. Germline V gene sequence: CDR1 MGHRA, CDR2 YSYEKL. The CDR3 has 16 amino acids. V trimming: 2 bases; J trimming: 4 bases; junction bases outside the gene matches: 7. The CDR3 loop reads CASSQSTGLGTGELFF. In DNA form, the CDR3 reads TGCGCCAGCAGCCAATCGACAGGGTTGGGCACCGGGGAGCTGTTTTTT.

The chain employs TRBV15 and TRBJ2-2; 8 bases fit TRBD1. J was trimmed by 1 base and V by 3 bases; bases with no gene match: 1. The germline V gene encodes CDR1 LNHNV and CDR2 YYDKDF (reference sequence). The CDR3 has 15 amino acids. CDR3 protein: CATSRGTGNTGELFF. For the CDR3, the DNA is TGTGCCACCAGCAGGGGGACAGGGAACACCGGGGAGCTGTTTTTT. Based on the CDR3 plus reference TRBV15 and TRBJ2-2, the full variable domain is DAMVIQNPRYQVTQFGKPVTLSCSQTLNHNVMYWYQQKSSQAPKLLFHYYDKDFNNEADTPDNFQSRRPNTSFCFLDIRSPGLGDTAMYLCATSRGTGNTGELFFGEGSRLTVL.

V gene TRBV5-1 combines with J gene TRBJ1-2; 7 bases agree with TRBD1. The J segment lost 5 bases and the V segment lost 0 bases, leaving 4 bases of the junction unmatched. The germline V gene encodes CDR1 SGHRS and CDR2 YFSETQ. The CDR3 is 14 amino acids. The CDR3 here is CASSLGQGEYGYTF. In DNA, the CDR3 is TGCGCCAGCAGCTTGGGACAGGGCGAATATGGCTACACCTTC. Combining the CDR3 with reference TRBV5-1 and TRBJ1-2 gives the whole variable domain KAGVTQTPRYLIKTRGQQVTLSCSPISGHRSVSWYQQTPGQGLQFLFEYFSETQRNKGNFPGRFSGRQFSNSRSEMNVSTLELGDSALYLCASSLGQGEYGYTFGSGTRLTVV.

The gene calls are TRBV27 and TRBJ1-5; 8 bases match TRBD1. V shed 3 bases and J 3 bases; nucleotides not matched to a gene: 4. The CDR3 is 15 residues long. The germline V gene encodes CDR1 MNHEY and CDR2 SMNVEV (reference sequence). Here the CDR3 DNA reads TGTGCCAGCAGTTTCAGGGGGCGATACAATCAGCCCCAGCATTTT. Its translation is CASSFRGRYNQPQHF.

As regards this clone: It is likely a read error: a sequence one base away is far more abundant. Additional DNA sequences in this sample encode the identical CDR3. V is TRBV19 and J is TRBJ1-4, with D possibly matching TRBD1 (5 bases). The V and J ends lost 6 bases and 0 bases respectively, with 20 bases between them. CDR1 and CDR2 from the germline V gene are LNHDA and SQIVND (reference sequence). This CDR3 is 18 amino acids long. CDR3 sequence reads: CASSRPQGGLATNEKLFF. In nucleotides, the CDR3 is TGTGCCAGTAGCCGCCCCCAGGGCGGATTAGCAACTAATGAAAAACTGTTTTTT.

The rearrangement joins TRBV6-4 to TRBJ1-1; D not certain. Germline-derived CDR1 and CDR2 are MRHNA and SNTAGT. The V and J ends lost 4 bases and 5 bases respectively, with 11 bases between them. CDR3 size: 13 residues. CDR3 coding DNA: TGTGCCAGCAGTGTTTGGTATAGTACTGAAGCTTTCTTT. It codes for CASSVWYSTEAFF.

V usage is TRBV18 and J usage is TRBJ1-2, with a weak D call TRBD1 (5 bases). Germline assignment: CDR1 KGHSH and CDR2 LQKENI. The CDR3 is 13 amino acids. V lost 3 bases and J lost 7, with 12 bases in between. CDR3 sequence reads: CASSPDGGGGYTF. The CDR3 bases are TGTGCCAGCTCACCGGACGGGGGAGGTGGCTACACCTTC.

This clone appeared a single time. The chain carries TRBV28 and TRBJ1-5; 7 positions match TRBD1. This CDR3 is 14 amino acids long. J was trimmed by 5 bases and V by 6 bases; bases with no gene match: 7. Germline V gene lookup returns CDR1 MDHEN and CDR2 SYDVKM. The CDR3 sequence is CASSLRQGHQPQHF. CDR3 coding DNA: TGTGCCAGCAGCCTAAGACAGGGACATCAGCCCCAGCATTTT. Looking up the rest from reference TRBV28 and TRBJ1-5 gives the full variable domain: DVKVTQSSRYLVKRTGEKVFLECVQDMDHENMFWYRQDPGLGLRLIYFSYDVKMKEKGDIPEGYSVSREKKERFSLILESASTNQTSMYLCASSLRQGHQPQHFGDGTRLSIL.

As DNA, the CDR3 is TGTGCCAGCTCACCAAAGTTGTGGGAGCAAGAGACCCAGTACTTC. Amino acids: CASSPKLWEQETQYF. The J gene is TRBJ2-5, the V gene TRBV18, with TRBD2 as a possible D gene (5 bases). The V and J ends lost 2 bases and 2 bases respectively, with 12 bases between them. The CDR3 has 15 amino acids. Germline loops: CDR1 KGHSH, CDR2 LQKENI.

This clone has just one count. Germline is not matched at one junction end, which may reflect a read error. This chain joins TRBV5-1 and TRBJ2-7; 10 bases map to TRBD2. Germline lookup yields CDR1 SGHRS and CDR2 YFSETQ. The CDR3 spans 14 residues. CDR3 DNA: TGCGCCAGCAGCTTGGAGTCTAGCGGGAGCCCCCTTTCCTTC. This codes for CASSLESSGSPLSF.

This clone was seen a few times. This chain uses TRBV18 with TRBJ2-3; tentative D call: TRBD2 (6 bases). The germline gives CDR1 KGHSH, CDR2 LQKENI. The CDR3 consists of 15 residues. Between the trimmed V and J ends, which lost 0 bases and 0 bases, there was a span of 7 bases. The CDR3 loop reads CASSPPGTSTDTQYF. The CDR3 DNA sequence: TGTGCCAGCTCACCACCCGGGACTAGCACAGATACGCAGTATTTT.

The genes are TRBV5-5 and TRBJ1-5; no clear D gene. V dropped 3 bases and J dropped 3 bases, with 4 bases sitting between them. This CDR3 region has 12 residues. Germline V gene sequence: CDR1 SGHKS, CDR2 YYEKEE (reference sequence). CDR3 in amino acids: CASSSPNQPQHF. CDR3 in DNA: TGTGCCAGCAGCTCTCCCAATCAGCCCCAGCATTTT.

The chain joins TRBV7-9 to TRBJ2-7, with a tentative D call TRBD1 (6 bases). V was trimmed by 5 bases and J by 3 bases, leaving 20 bases between them. The CDR3 runs 16 residues. Germline V lookup: CDR1 SEHNR, CDR2 FQNEAQ (reference sequence). Here the CDR3 DNA reads TGTGCCAGCAGCCGCCACACACAGGGTTGGGGCTACGAGCAGTACTTC. It translates to CASSRHTQGWGYEQYF.

This clone has a handful of counts. The J gene is TRBJ2-6, the V gene TRBV4-3; D unresolved. The V and J ends lost 1 base and 4 bases respectively, with 8 bases between them. CDR1 LGHNA and CDR2 YSLEER come from the germline V gene. CDR3 length: 15 residues. The CDR3 DNA sequence: TGCGCCAGCAGCCAAGTGACTTCAGGGGCCAACGTCCTGACTTTC. Translation: CASSQVTSGANVLTF.

This clone was detected only a few times. The chain uses TRBV6-6 and TRBJ1-2, with D unresolved. Deletions cut 10 bases from V and 8 bases from J, with 17 bases between. Germline CDR1 is MNHNY and CDR2 is SVGAGI (reference sequence). The CDR3 covers 12 residues. CDR3 loop: CATLRPPEGYTF. The CDR3 coding sequence is TGTGCCACCCTGCGCCCGCCGGAGGGCTACACCTTC.

This sequence joins TRBV5-4 and TRBJ1-1, with a tentative D call TRBD1 (6 bases). CDR1 is SGHNT, CDR2 YYREEE, per germline (reference sequence). CDR3 length: 16 residues. The V and J ends lost 4 bases and 3 bases respectively, with 19 bases between them. The CDR3 bases are TGTGCCAGCAGCCTAAACCCCACTGGGGGCCACACTGAAGCTTTCTTT. It specifies CASSLNPTGGHTEAFF.

The chain carries TRBV6-5 and TRBJ2-1; no reliable D call. The CDR3 has 16 residues. Germline CDR1 is MNHEY and CDR2 is SVGAGI. V was shortened by 4 bases and J by 2 bases, with 15 bases between the two germline ends. The CDR3 reads CASSLRPLGPYNEQFF. In DNA, the CDR3 is TGTGCCAGCAGTTTACGGCCTCTAGGCCCCTACAATGAGCAGTTCTTC.